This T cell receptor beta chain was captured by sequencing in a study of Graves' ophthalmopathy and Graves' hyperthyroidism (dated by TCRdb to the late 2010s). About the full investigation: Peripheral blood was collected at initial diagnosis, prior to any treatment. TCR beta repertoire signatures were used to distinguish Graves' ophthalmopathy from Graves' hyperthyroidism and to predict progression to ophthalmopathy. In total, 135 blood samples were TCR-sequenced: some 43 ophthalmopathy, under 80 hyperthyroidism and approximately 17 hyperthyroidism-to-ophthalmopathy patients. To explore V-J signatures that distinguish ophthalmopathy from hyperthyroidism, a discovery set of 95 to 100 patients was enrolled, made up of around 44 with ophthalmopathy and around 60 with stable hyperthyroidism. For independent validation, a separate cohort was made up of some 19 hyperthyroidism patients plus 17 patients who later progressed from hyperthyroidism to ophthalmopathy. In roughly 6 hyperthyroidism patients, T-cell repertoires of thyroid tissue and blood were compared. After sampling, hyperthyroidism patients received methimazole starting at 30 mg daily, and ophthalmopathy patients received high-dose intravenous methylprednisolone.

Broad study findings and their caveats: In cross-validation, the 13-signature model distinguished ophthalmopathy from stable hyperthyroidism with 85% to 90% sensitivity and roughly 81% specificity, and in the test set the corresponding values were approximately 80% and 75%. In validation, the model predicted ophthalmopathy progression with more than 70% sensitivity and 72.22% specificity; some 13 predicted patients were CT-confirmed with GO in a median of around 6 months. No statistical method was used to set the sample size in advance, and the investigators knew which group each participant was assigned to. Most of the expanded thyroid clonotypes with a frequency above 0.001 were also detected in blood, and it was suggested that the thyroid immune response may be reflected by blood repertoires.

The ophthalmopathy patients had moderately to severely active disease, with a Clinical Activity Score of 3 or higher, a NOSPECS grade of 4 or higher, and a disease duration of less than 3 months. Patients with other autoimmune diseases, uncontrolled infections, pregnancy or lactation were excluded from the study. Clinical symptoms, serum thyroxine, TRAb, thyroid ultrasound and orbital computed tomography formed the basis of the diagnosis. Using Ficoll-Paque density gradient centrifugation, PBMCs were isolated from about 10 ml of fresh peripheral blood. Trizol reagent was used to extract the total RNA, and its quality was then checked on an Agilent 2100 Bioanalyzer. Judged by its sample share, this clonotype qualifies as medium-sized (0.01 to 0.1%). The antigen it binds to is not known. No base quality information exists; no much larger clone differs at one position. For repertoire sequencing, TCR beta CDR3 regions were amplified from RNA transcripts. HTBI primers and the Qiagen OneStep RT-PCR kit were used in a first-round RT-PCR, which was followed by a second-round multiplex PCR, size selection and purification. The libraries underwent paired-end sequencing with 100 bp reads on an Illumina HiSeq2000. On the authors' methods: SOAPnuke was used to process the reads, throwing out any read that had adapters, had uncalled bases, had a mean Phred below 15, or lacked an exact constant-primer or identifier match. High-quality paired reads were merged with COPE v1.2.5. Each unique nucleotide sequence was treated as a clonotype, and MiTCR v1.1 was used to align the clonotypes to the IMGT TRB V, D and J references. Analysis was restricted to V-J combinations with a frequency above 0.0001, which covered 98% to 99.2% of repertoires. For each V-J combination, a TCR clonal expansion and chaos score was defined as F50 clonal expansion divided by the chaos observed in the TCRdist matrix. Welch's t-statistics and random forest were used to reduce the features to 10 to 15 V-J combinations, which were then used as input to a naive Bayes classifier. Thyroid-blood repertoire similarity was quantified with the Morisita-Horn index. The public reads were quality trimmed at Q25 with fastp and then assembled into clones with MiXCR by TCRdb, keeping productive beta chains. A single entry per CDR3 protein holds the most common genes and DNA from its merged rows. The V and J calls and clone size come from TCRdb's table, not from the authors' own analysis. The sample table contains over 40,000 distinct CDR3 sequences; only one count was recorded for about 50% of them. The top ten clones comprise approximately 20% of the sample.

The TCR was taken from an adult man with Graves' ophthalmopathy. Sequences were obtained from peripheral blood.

The DNA reads TGTGCCAGCATCCCGACCACAGGGAACTATGGCTACACCTTC. Its amino acids are CASIPTTGNYGYTF. The chain is encoded by TRBV2 joined to TRBJ1-2; the D region possibly corresponds to TRBD1 (6 bases align). The CDR3 has 14 amino acids, counting the end cysteine and phenylalanine. Here the CDR3 DNA is all that survives: 42 bases in frame from base 1. The V end loses 7 bases and the J end loses 2 bases, and a stretch of 14 bases separates them. From the germline V gene, CDR1 is SNHLY and CDR2 is FYNNEI. Beyond the CDR3, the reference TRBV2 and TRBJ1-2 genes provide the residues; the full variable domain reads: EPEVTQTPSHQVTQMGQEVILRCVPISNHLYFYWYRQILGQKVEFLVSFYNNEISEKSEIFDDQFSVERPDGSNFTLKIRSTKLEDSAMYFCASIPTTGNYGYTFGSGTRLTVV.